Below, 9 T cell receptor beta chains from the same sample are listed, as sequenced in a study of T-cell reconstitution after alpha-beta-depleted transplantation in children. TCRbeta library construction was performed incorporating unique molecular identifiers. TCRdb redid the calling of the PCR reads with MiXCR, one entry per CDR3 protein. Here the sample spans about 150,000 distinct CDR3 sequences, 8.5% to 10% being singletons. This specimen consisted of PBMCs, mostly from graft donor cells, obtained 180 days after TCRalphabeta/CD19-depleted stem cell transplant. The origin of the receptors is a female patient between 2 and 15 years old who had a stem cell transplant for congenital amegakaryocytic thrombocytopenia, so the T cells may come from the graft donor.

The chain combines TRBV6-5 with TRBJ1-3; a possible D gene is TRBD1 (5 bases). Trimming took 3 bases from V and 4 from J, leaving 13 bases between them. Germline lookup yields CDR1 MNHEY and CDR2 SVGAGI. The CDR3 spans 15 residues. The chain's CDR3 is CASSYEGAPGNTIYF. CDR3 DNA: TGTGCCAGCAGTTATGAAGGGGCTCCCGGAAACACCATATATTTT.

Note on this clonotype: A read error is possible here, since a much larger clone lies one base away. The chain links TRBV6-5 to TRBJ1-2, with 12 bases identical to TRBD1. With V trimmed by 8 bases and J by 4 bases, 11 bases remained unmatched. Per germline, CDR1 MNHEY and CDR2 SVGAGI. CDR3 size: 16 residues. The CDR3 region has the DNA TGTGCCAGCGGTACTCGGGGGACAGGGGGCACCTATGGCTACACCTTC. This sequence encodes CASGTRGTGGTYGYTF.

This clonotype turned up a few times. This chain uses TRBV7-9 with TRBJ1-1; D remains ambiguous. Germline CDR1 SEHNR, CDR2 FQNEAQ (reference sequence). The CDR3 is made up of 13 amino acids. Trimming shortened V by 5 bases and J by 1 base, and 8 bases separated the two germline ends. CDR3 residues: CASSPDTNTEAFF. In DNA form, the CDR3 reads TGTGCCAGCAGCCCCGACACGAACACTGAAGCTTTCTTT.

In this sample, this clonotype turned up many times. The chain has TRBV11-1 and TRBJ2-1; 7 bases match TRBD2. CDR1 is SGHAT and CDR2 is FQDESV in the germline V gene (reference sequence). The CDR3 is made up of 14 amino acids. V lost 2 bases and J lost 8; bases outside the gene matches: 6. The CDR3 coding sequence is TGTGCCAGCAGCTTAATCGGCGGGAGCTATGAGCAGTTCTTC. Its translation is CASSLIGGSYEQFF.

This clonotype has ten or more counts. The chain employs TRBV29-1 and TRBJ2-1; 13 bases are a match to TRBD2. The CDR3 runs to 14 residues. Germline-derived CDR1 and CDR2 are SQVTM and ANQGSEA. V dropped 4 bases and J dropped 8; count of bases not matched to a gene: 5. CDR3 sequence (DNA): TGCAGCGTTGTGGGACTAGCGGGGTGGTATGAGCAGTTCTTC. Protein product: CSVVGLAGWYEQFF.

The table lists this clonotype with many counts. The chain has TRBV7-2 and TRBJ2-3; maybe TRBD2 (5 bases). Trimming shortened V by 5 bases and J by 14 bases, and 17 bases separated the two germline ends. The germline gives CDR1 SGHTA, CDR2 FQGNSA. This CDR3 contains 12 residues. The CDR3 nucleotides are TGTGCCAGCAGCACGGTTCCTGGCGGGCCGTATTTT. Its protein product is CASSTVPGGPYF.

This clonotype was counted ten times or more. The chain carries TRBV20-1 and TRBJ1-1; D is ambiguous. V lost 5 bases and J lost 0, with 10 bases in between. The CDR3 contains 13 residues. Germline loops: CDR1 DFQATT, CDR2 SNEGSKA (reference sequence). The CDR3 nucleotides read TGCAGTGCTGGTCGAACTATGAACACTGAAGCTTTCTTT. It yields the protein CSAGRTMNTEAFF.

The CDR3 region has the DNA TGCGCCAGCAGCTTGGGACTAGCGGCGAGCTCCTACGAGCAGTACTTC. Translating gives CASSLGLAASSYEQYF. The rearrangement uses TRBV5-1 and TRBJ2-7; TRBD2 aligns across 9 bases. Germline CDR1 SGHRS, CDR2 YFSETQ. The CDR3 is made up of 16 amino acids. J gave up 0 bases and V 0 bases, and 4 bases lay outside the gene matches.

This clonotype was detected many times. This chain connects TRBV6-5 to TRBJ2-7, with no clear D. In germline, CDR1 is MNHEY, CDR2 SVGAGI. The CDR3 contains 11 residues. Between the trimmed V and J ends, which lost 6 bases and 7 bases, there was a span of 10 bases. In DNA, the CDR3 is TGTGCCAGCAGCACCCCCGGGGAGCAGTACTTC. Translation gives CASSTPGEQYF.